This T cell receptor (beta chain) is from a study of blood T cell repertoires in COVID-19. Study-level information: Researchers got acute and convalescent COVID-19 samples from the United States, Italy and Spain. PBMCs, B-cell-depleted T cells, or T cells provided the cDNA or gDNA that made up the material.

In the original analysis: Amplification from reference gene primers served as the basis for estimated nucleated cell counts. Sequencing used immunoSEQ multiplex PCR; TCRdb keeps in-frame clones, though not all of them. V and J calls and clone size come straight from that table; D and trimming were deduced from the DNA. The sample shows 300,000 or so clones, approximately 82% of them seen only once. CDR3 size: 15 residues. V was cut by 5 bases and J by 7 bases, with 15 bases left in between. The germline CDR1 and CDR2 sequences are SGHTA and FQGNSA. Sequencing was carried out using peripheral blood. The source of this sequence is a woman aged 45-65 years with acute or convalescent COVID-19. V usage is TRBV7-2 and J usage is TRBJ1-6, with D possibly being TRBD1 (6 bases). In DNA, the CDR3 is TGTGCCAGCAGCCCGAACAGGGTTGGCAATTCACCCCTCCACTTT. This gives the protein CASSPNRVGNSPLHF. The full variable domain, rest sourced from reference TRBV7-2 and TRBJ1-6, is GAGVSQSPSNKVTEKGKDVELRCDPISGHTALYWYRQSLGQGLEFLIYFQGNSAPDKSGLPSDRFSAERTGGSVSTLTIQRTQQEDSAVYLCASSPNRVGNSPLHFGNGTRLTVT.